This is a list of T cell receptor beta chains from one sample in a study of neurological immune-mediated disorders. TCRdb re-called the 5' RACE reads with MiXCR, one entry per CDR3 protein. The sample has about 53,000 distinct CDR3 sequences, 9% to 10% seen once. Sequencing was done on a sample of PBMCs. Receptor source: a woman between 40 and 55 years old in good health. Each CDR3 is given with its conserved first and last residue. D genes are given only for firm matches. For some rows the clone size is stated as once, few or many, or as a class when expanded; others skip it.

CDR3aa: CASSSGGVGYTF; CDR3nt: TGTGCCAGCAGTTCCGGAGGCGTTGGCTACACCTTC; v_gene: TRBV7-6; j_gene: TRBJ1-2; len: 12; d_gene: .; abundance: many
CDR3aa: CATSDEDRVVTWGTEAFF; CDR3nt: TGTGCCACCAGTGACGAAGACAGGGTTGTCACCTGGGGAACTGAAGCTTTCTTT; v_gene: TRBV24-1; j_gene: TRBJ1-1; len: 18; d_gene: TRBD1; abundance: few
CDR3aa: CASSITRVPMGEQYF; CDR3nt: TGTGCCAGCAGTATAACAAGGGTCCCCATGGGCGAGCAGTACTTC; v_gene: TRBV28; j_gene: TRBJ2-7; len: 15; d_gene: .; abundance: few
CDR3aa: CASSQWGPDTQYF; CDR3nt: TGTGCCAGCAGCCAGTGGGGGCCAGATACGCAGTATTTT; v_gene: TRBV9; j_gene: TRBJ2-3; len: 13; d_gene: .; abundance: many
CDR3aa: CASSQEQARGNSPLHF; CDR3nt: TGCGCCAGCAGCCAAGAACAAGCAAGGGGAAATTCACCCCTCCACTTT; v_gene: TRBV4-3; j_gene: TRBJ1-6; len: 16; d_gene: .; abundance: many
CDR3aa: CASSLSQWEQYF; CDR3nt: TGTGCCAGCAGTTTATCGCAGTGGGAGCAGTACTTC; v_gene: TRBV12-3/TRBV12-4; j_gene: TRBJ2-7; len: 12; d_gene: .; abundance: many
CDR3aa: CASRTAGDRGETQYF; CDR3nt: TGTGCCAGCAGGACAGCCGGGGACAGGGGAGAGACCCAGTACTTC; v_gene: TRBV6-1; j_gene: TRBJ2-5; len: 15; d_gene: TRBD1; abundance: many
CDR3aa: CASSYSSPGRTEAFF; CDR3nt: TGTGCCAGCAGTTACTCGAGTCCGGGGCGGACTGAAGCTTTCTTT; v_gene: TRBV6-6; j_gene: TRBJ1-1; len: 15; d_gene: .; abundance: many
CDR3aa: CASSLERGTYEQYF; CDR3nt: TGCGCCAGCAGCTTGGAGCGGGGGACCTACGAGCAGTACTTC; v_gene: TRBV5-1; j_gene: TRBJ2-7; len: 14; d_gene: TRBD2; abundance: many
CDR3aa: CASSLGTGIYEQYF; CDR3nt: TGTGCCAGCAGCTTAGGGACAGGGATCTACGAGCAGTACTTC; v_gene: TRBV11-1; j_gene: TRBJ2-7; len: 14; d_gene: TRBD1; abundance: many
CDR3aa: CASSQDSDGYTF; CDR3nt: TGTGCCAGCAGCCAAGACTCAGATGGCTACACCTTC; v_gene: TRBV3-1; j_gene: TRBJ1-2; len: 12; d_gene: .; abundance: few
CDR3aa: CASSIAERDYTF; CDR3nt: TGTGCCAGTAGTATAGCCGAGCGTGACTACACCTTC; v_gene: TRBV19; j_gene: TRBJ1-2; len: 12; d_gene: .; abundance: few
CDR3aa: CASSRWTGELFF; CDR3nt: TGTGCCAGCAGCCGCTGGACCGGGGAGCTGTTTTTT; v_gene: TRBV7-2; j_gene: TRBJ2-2; len: 12; d_gene: .; abundance: .
CDR3aa: CASSGSNQPQHF; CDR3nt: TGTGCCAGCAGCGGATCTAATCAGCCCCAGCATTTT; v_gene: TRBV7-2; j_gene: TRBJ1-5; len: 12; d_gene: .; abundance: many
CDR3aa: CASSFSGEGYNEQFF; CDR3nt: TGTGCCAGCAGCTTTTCGGGGGAGGGGTACAATGAGCAGTTCTTC; v_gene: TRBV5-8; j_gene: TRBJ2-1; len: 15; d_gene: TRBD2; abundance: many
CDR3aa: CASSPDRLSGANVLTF; CDR3nt: TGTGCCAGCAGCCCCGACAGGCTCTCTGGGGCCAACGTCCTGACTTTC; v_gene: TRBV7-9; j_gene: TRBJ2-6; len: 16; d_gene: .; abundance: many
CDR3aa: CASSLRGGKRSGELFF; CDR3nt: TGTGCCAGCAGCTTACGTGGAGGGAAGAGGTCCGGGGAGCTGTTTTTT; v_gene: TRBV13; j_gene: TRBJ2-2; len: 16; d_gene: .; abundance: many
CDR3aa: CASSLKSFMVGTESGNTIYF; CDR3nt: TGTGCCAGCAGCTTAAAAAGCTTCATGGTTGGGACGGAGTCTGGAAACACCATATATTTT; v_gene: TRBV7-9; j_gene: TRBJ1-3; len: 20; d_gene: .; abundance: many
CDR3aa: CSAPLSYGYTF; CDR3nt: TGCAGCGCTCCCCTTTCCTATGGCTACACCTTC; v_gene: TRBV29-1; j_gene: TRBJ1-2; len: 11; d_gene: .; abundance: few
CDR3aa: CASTHRGGVSTDTQYF; CDR3nt: TGTGCCAGCACCCATCGGGGCGGGGTCAGCACAGATACGCAGTATTTT; v_gene: TRBV6-5; j_gene: TRBJ2-3; len: 16; d_gene: .; abundance: many
CDR3aa: CSARTIDSYNEQFF; CDR3nt: TGCAGTGCTCGTACCATAGACAGCTACAATGAGCAGTTCTTC; v_gene: TRBV20-1; j_gene: TRBJ2-1; len: 14; d_gene: .; abundance: many
CDR3aa: CSAGGRQYEQYF; CDR3nt: TGCAGTGCCGGGGGACGACAGTACGAGCAGTACTTC; v_gene: TRBV20-1; j_gene: TRBJ2-7; len: 12; d_gene: .; abundance: many
CDR3aa: CASSLSGGSSPLHF; CDR3nt: TGTGCCAGCAGTTTATCCGGGGGAAGTTCACCCCTCCACTTT; v_gene: TRBV6-6; j_gene: TRBJ1-6; len: 14; d_gene: .; abundance: many
CDR3aa: CASSVAGDHTGELFF; CDR3nt: TGTGCCAGCAGCGTAGCCGGGGATCACACCGGGGAGCTGTTTTTT; v_gene: TRBV9; j_gene: TRBJ2-2; len: 15; d_gene: .; abundance: many
CDR3aa: CAISESMLARGQDEQFF; CDR3nt: TGTGCCATCAGTGAGTCGATGCTGGCCCGGGGCCAGGATGAGCAGTTCTTC; v_gene: TRBV10-3; j_gene: TRBJ2-1; len: 17; d_gene: .; abundance: many
CDR3aa: CSAREGTGGIWSYNSPLHF; CDR3nt: TGCAGTGCTAGAGAAGGGACAGGGGGTATCTGGTCCTATAATTCACCCCTCCACTTT; v_gene: TRBV20-1; j_gene: TRBJ1-6; len: 19; d_gene: TRBD1; abundance: many
CDR3aa: CASSEGQDYGYTF; CDR3nt: TGTGCCAGCAGTGAAGGGCAGGACTATGGCTACACCTTC; v_gene: TRBV2; j_gene: TRBJ1-2; len: 13; d_gene: .; abundance: many
CDR3aa: CASSSLWGDTQYF; CDR3nt: TGTGCCAGCAGCTCCTTGTGGGGAGATACGCAGTATTTT; v_gene: TRBV7-2; j_gene: TRBJ2-3; len: 13; d_gene: .; abundance: many
CDR3aa: CASSRLTSGRAVANEQFF; CDR3nt: TGTGCCAGCAGTCGCTTGACTAGCGGGAGGGCCGTAGCCAATGAGCAGTTCTTC; v_gene: TRBV6-5; j_gene: TRBJ2-1; len: 18; d_gene: TRBD2; abundance: many
CDR3aa: CANSATSGMSQFF; CDR3nt: TGTGCCAACAGCGCGACTAGCGGGATGTCTCAGTTCTTC; v_gene: TRBV7-2; j_gene: TRBJ2-1; len: 13; d_gene: TRBD2; abundance: .
CDR3aa: CASNPDRVGETQYF; CDR3nt: TGTGCCAGCAACCCTGACAGGGTCGGCGAGACCCAGTACTTC; v_gene: TRBV12-3/TRBV12-4; j_gene: TRBJ2-5; len: 14; d_gene: TRBD1; abundance: many
CDR3aa: CASSPGGGTGELFF; CDR3nt: TGTGCCAGCAGCCCTGGGGGGGGCACCGGGGAGCTGTTTTTT; v_gene: TRBV6-1; j_gene: TRBJ2-2; len: 14; d_gene: TRBD2; abundance: once
CDR3aa: CASRRASGPYEQYF; CDR3nt: TGCGCCAGCAGGAGGGCTAGCGGGCCCTACGAGCAGTACTTC; v_gene: TRBV5-1; j_gene: TRBJ2-7; len: 14; d_gene: TRBD2; abundance: many
CDR3aa: CASSLGLQASGNTIYF; CDR3nt: TGCGCCAGCAGCTTGGGGTTACAGGCTTCCGGAAACACCATATATTTT; v_gene: TRBV5-1; j_gene: TRBJ1-3; len: 16; d_gene: .; abundance: many
CDR3aa: CSVTSDSYEQYF; CDR3nt: TGCAGCGTAACTAGCGACTCCTACGAGCAGTACTTC; v_gene: TRBV29-1; j_gene: TRBJ2-7; len: 12; d_gene: TRBD2; abundance: many
CDR3aa: CASSYRGAYNEQFF; CDR3nt: TGTGCCAGCAGTTACAGGGGAGCCTACAATGAGCAGTTCTTC; v_gene: TRBV6-5; j_gene: TRBJ2-1; len: 14; d_gene: .; abundance: many
CDR3aa: CASSSALNTDTQYF; CDR3nt: TGTGCCAGCAGCTCCGCCCTAAACACAGATACGCAGTATTTT; v_gene: TRBV7-2; j_gene: TRBJ2-3; len: 14; d_gene: .; abundance: many
CDR3aa: CASSLAADSLYEQYF; CDR3nt: TGCGCCAGCAGCTTGGCCGCGGATAGCCTTTACGAGCAGTACTTC; v_gene: TRBV5-1; j_gene: TRBJ2-7; len: 15; d_gene: .; abundance: many
CDR3aa: CASSLGQRNSPLHF; CDR3nt: TGTGCCAGCAGTTTAGGCCAAAGAAATTCACCCCTCCACTTT; v_gene: TRBV27; j_gene: TRBJ1-6; len: 14; d_gene: .; abundance: .
CDR3aa: CASKLGQGDRAFF; CDR3nt: TGTGCCAGCAAACTCGGACAGGGAGACCGGGCTTTCTTT; v_gene: TRBV6-1; j_gene: TRBJ1-1; len: 13; d_gene: TRBD1; abundance: few
CDR3aa: CSARGGGVTEAFF; CDR3nt: TGCAGTGCTAGAGGGGGGGGGGTCACTGAAGCTTTCTTT; v_gene: TRBV20-1; j_gene: TRBJ1-1; len: 13; d_gene: .; abundance: .
CDR3aa: CSVWTGETEAFF; CDR3nt: TGCAGCGTCTGGACAGGGGAAACTGAAGCTTTCTTT; v_gene: TRBV29-1; j_gene: TRBJ1-1; len: 12; d_gene: TRBD1; abundance: many
CDR3aa: CASSFSGSGELFF; CDR3nt: TGTGCCAGCAGTTTTTCAGGATCCGGGGAGCTGTTTTTT; v_gene: TRBV6-5; j_gene: TRBJ2-2; len: 13; d_gene: .; abundance: many
CDR3aa: CASSNRQANTIYF; CDR3nt: TGTGCCAGCAGCAACCGACAGGCCAACACCATATATTTT; v_gene: TRBV9; j_gene: TRBJ1-3; len: 13; d_gene: .; abundance: many
CDR3aa: CAISGGYASLGTYEQYF; CDR3nt: TGTGCCATCAGTGGAGGTTACGCCTCCCTCGGGACCTACGAGCAGTACTTC; v_gene: TRBV10-3; j_gene: TRBJ2-7; len: 17; d_gene: .; abundance: many
CDR3aa: CSALAGGDTQYF; CDR3nt: TGCAGTGCGCTAGCTGGTGGAGATACACAGTATTTT; v_gene: TRBV20-1; j_gene: TRBJ2-3; len: 12; d_gene: .; abundance: .
CDR3aa: CASSRLAGTFAIAFF; CDR3nt: TGCGCCAGCAGCCGCCTAGCCGGGACTTTCGCTATAGCTTTCTTT; v_gene: TRBV4-3; j_gene: TRBJ1-1; len: 15; d_gene: .; abundance: many